This TCR beta chain stems from a study of blood T cell repertoires in COVID-19. Turning to the study itself: PBMCs, B-cell-depleted T cells, or T cells were the source of the cDNA or gDNA that made up the material.

The CDR3 spans 15 residues. V lost 6 bases to trimming and J lost 5 bases; unmatched junction nucleotides: 11. Looked up from germline, CDR1 is MDHEN and CDR2 is SYDVKM. Authors' data handling: For nucleated cells, counts were estimated from reference gene primer amplification. The table came from immunoSEQ multiplex PCR; TCRdb's copy has only in-frame clones and leaves some out. V and J calls and clone size are as listed in that table; D and trimming were resolved from the DNA. Of roughly 220,000 clones listed, under 90% were seen once; the top ten hold approximately 6%. The receptor was isolated from a man at least 80 years old with acute or convalescent COVID-19. Sequenced: peripheral blood. The chain employs TRBV28 and TRBJ1-2; 8 bases match TRBD1. DNA of the CDR3: TGTGCCAGCAGCCCCCGGACAGGGAGGGGTTATGGCTACACCTTC. Translated: CASSPRTGRGYGYTF.